These 27 T cell receptor beta chains share one sample of origin, sequenced in a study of type 1 and type 2 diabetes patients. Genomic DNA was the PCR template. The TCR beta CDR3 region was amplified using 30 forward and 13 reverse primers. Using its own MiXCR run on the multiplex PCR reads, TCRdb lists one record per CDR3 protein. The table has approximately 260,000 distinct CDR3 sequences, around 50% seen once. Sequencing was done on a sample of peripheral blood mononuclear cells (PBMCs). Receptor source: a man between 18 and 29 years old with type 2 diabetes.

V and J are TRBV6-1 and TRBJ1-2; no definite D call. Germline values: CDR1 MNHNS, CDR2 SASEGT. Trimming left V 2 bases short and J 2 bases short, with 6 bases between. The CDR3 contains 13 residues. The CDR3 is CASSERENYGYTF. The CDR3 coding sequence is TGTGCCAGCAGTGAACGGGAAAACTATGGCTACACCTTC.

V and J are TRBV2 and TRBJ1-5; D ambiguous. The germline CDR1 and CDR2 sequences are SNHLY and FYNNEI. The CDR3 contains 15 residues. The ends were cut back, 0 bases at V and 5 bases at J, with 11 bases in the middle. CDR3 loop: CASSEARPPYQPQHF. CDR3 nucleotide sequence: TGTGCCAGCAGTGAAGCCAGGCCACCCTATCAGCCCCAGCATTTT.

This rearrangement joins TRBV20-1 to TRBJ2-7; 9 nucleotides agree with TRBD2. This CDR3 contains 14 residues. Germline V lookup: CDR1 DFQATT, CDR2 SNEGSKA (reference sequence). The ends lost 6 bases at V and 5 bases at J; junction bases unmatched: 11. The DNA for the CDR3 is TGCAGTGCCGCCCAGACTAGCGGCCCCCACGAGCAGTACTTC. Amino acid sequence: CSAAQTSGPHEQYF.

About this clonotype: One end of the junction does not line up with germline, which may come from a read error. The chain carries TRBV20-1 and TRBJ2-7, with 9 positions matching TRBD1. Germline V gene data show CDR1 as DFQATT and CDR2 as SNEGSKA (reference sequence). The CDR3 length is 15 residues. The CDR3 spells CSARGPGQGFYEQYF. The CDR3 DNA sequence: TGTAGTGCTAGAGGTCCGGGACAGGGTTTCTACGAGCAGTACTTC.

There are many counts of this clonotype. The genes are TRBV30 and TRBJ2-1, with D possibly TRBD2 on 6 matching bases. The ends were cut back, 1 base at V and 4 bases at J, with 11 bases in the middle. This CDR3 is built from 14 residues. Germline V CDR1 and CDR2: GTSNPN, SVGIG (reference sequence). CDR3 region: CAWSGSGTYNEQFF. For the CDR3, the DNA is TGTGCCTGGAGTGGTAGCGGAACATACAATGAGCAGTTCTTC.

This clonotype was found a few times. The V gene is TRBV7-2, the J gene TRBJ2-5, with TRBD1 as a possible D gene (6 bases). V was shortened by 7 bases and J by 3 bases, with 12 bases between the two germline ends. There are 13 residues in the CDR3. The germline gives CDR1 SGHTA, CDR2 FQGNSA. The CDR3 loop is CASTDRTKETQYF. Written as DNA, the CDR3 is TGTGCCAGCACCGACAGGACCAAAGAGACCCAGTACTTC.

The chain links TRBV29-1 to TRBJ1-4; 7 bases map to TRBD1. Germline assignment: CDR1 SQVTM and CDR2 ANQGSEA. CDR3 size: 13 residues. The junction had 9 bases not matched to a gene; V was cut back by 6 bases and J by 8 bases. The chain's CDR3 is CSVRGQVEEKLFF. The CDR3 coding sequence is TGCAGCGTGAGGGGGCAGGTAGAAGAAAAACTGTTTTTT.

A few counts support this clonotype. The chain is built from TRBV19 and TRBJ2-1, with TRBD1 as a possible D gene (6 bases). Germline V gene sequence: CDR1 LNHDA, CDR2 SQIVND (reference sequence). Trimming took 0 bases from V and 9 from J, leaving 9 bases between them. This CDR3 spans 13 amino acids. The CDR3 is CASSIELRGEQFF. DNA of the CDR3: TGTGCCAGTAGTATAGAACTCAGGGGTGAGCAGTTCTTC.

This chain uses TRBV19 with TRBJ2-3, with TRBD2 as a possible D gene (5 bases). Germline V gives CDR1 LNHDA, CDR2 SQIVND (reference sequence). The length of the CDR3 is 13 residues. Deletions cut 6 bases from V and 5 bases from J, with 12 bases between. In DNA, the CDR3 is TGTGCCAGTAGCTTGGCTCGGGGAGATACGCAGTATTTT. Translating gives CASSLARGDTQYF.

The chain links TRBV7-2 to TRBJ2-1, with D possibly matching TRBD1 (5 bases). CDR1 and CDR2 (germline): SGHTA, FQGNSA. CDR3 length equals 15 residues. Between the trimmed V and J ends, which lost 5 bases and 6 bases, there was a span of 17 bases. The CDR3 nucleotides are TGTGCCAGCAGCCCGGACAAGGGAAGGTTCAATGAGCAGTTCTTC. Translating gives CASSPDKGRFNEQFF.

This clonotype has a count of ten or more. The CDR3 nucleotides are TGCGCCAGCAGTGCTCACGGGGGCGACGAGCAGTACTTC. It is translated as CASSAHGGDEQYF. The genes are TRBV10-1 and TRBJ2-7; D possibly matches TRBD1 or TRBD2 (6 bases each). Germline V lookup: CDR1 WNHNN, CDR2 SYGVQD (reference sequence). The V gene lost 4 bases and the J gene lost 5 bases, with 12 bases spanning the gap. The CDR3 covers 13 residues.

The chain is built from TRBV4-1 and TRBJ1-6; D uncertain. CDR3 size: 17 residues. Trimming cost V 1 base and J 0 bases, with 10 bases left between them. Germline-derived CDR1 and CDR2 are MGHRA and YSYEKL. The CDR3 DNA is TGCGCCAGCAGCCAAGTCCAGGCCGGCTCCTATAATTCACCCCTCCACTTT. This encodes CASSQVQAGSYNSPLHF.

The chain recombines TRBV24-1 with TRBJ2-7; D might be TRBD1 or TRBD2, each matching 5 bases. Judging by the DNA end, TRBJ2-1 fits better; the J call may be wrong. The CDR3 contains 17 residues. The germline CDR1 and CDR2 sequences are KGHDR and SFDVKD. The CDR3 DNA sequence: TGTGCCACCAGTGACTATACTCCGGGACCGAAGTCGGATGAGCAGTTCTTC. Its protein product is CATSDYTPGPKSDEQFF.

This clonotype was seen more than once but under ten times. The chain recombines TRBV10-2 with TRBJ2-7; TRBD1 matches 10 bases. The CDR3 consists of 15 residues. The V gene's germline CDR1 is WSHSY and CDR2 SAAADI. The J segment lost 0 bases and the V segment lost 6 bases, leaving 5 bases of the junction unmatched. CDR3 in DNA: TGCGCCAGCAGCGGGGACAGGGGCGCCTCCTACGAGCAGTACTTC. Translating it yields CASSGDRGASYEQYF.

V and J are TRBV19 and TRBJ1-1; D is unclear. The CDR3 is 11 residues long. Per the germline V gene, CDR1 is LNHDA and CDR2 is SQIVND (reference sequence). The V gene lost 5 bases and the J gene lost 4 bases, with 5 bases spanning the gap. DNA for the CDR3: TGTGCCAGTAGTTCCATCACTGAAGCTTTCTTT. Translated, it gives CASSSITEAFF.

V and J are TRBV11-2 and TRBJ1-1; no clear D gene. CDR3 length: 14 residues. The V end lost 7 bases, the J end lost 6 bases, and 18 bases lay between the germline ends. Germline CDR1 reads SGHAT; CDR2 reads FQNNGV. DNA of the CDR3: TGTGCCAGCACTGGCGATCAAGGGTACGCTGAAGCTTTCTTT. Translated, it gives CASTGDQGYAEAFF.

The CDR3 here is CASSFRWSPLHF. CDR3 DNA: TGTGCCAGCAGTTTCAGGTGGTCACCCCTCCACTTT. The chain couples TRBV28 to TRBJ1-6; D unclear. The CDR3 consists of 12 residues. The germline V gene has CDR1 MDHEN and CDR2 SYDVKM. The ends were cut back, 3 bases at V and 10 bases at J, with 7 bases in the middle.

Of note for this clonotype: An end of the junction does not agree with germline; a read error may underlie this. V and J are TRBV29-1 and TRBJ2-7; D is possibly TRBD1 or TRBD2 (7 bases each). CDR3 length: 12 amino acids. Germline CDR1 is SQVTM and CDR2 is ANQGSEA. CDR3 protein: CSVLSSGGVMHF. CDR3 DNA sequence: TGCAGCGTTCTGTCATCAGGGGGGGTGATGCACTTC.

This chain joins TRBV7-9 and TRBJ2-7, with D tentatively TRBD1 (6 bases). Germline V gene lookup returns CDR1 SEHNR and CDR2 FQNEAQ (reference sequence). Trimming cost V 5 bases and J 5 bases, with 19 bases left between them. The CDR3 spans 15 residues. The DNA for the CDR3 is TGTGCCAGCAGCGGCCGGTGGGGGCAGGACCACGAGCAGTACTTC. Translating gives CASSGRWGQDHEQYF.

The rearrangement joins TRBV9 to TRBJ2-7; D possibly corresponds to TRBD2 (6 bases). V was shortened by 4 bases and J by 2 bases, with 19 bases between the two germline ends. The CDR3 spans 16 residues. The germline V gene has CDR1 SGDLS and CDR2 YYNGEE. CDR3 sequence (DNA): TGTGCCAGCAGCCCCCAAAGCGGGTTGCGCCCCTACGAGCAGTACTTC. Protein product: CASSPQSGLRPYEQYF. Full variable domain (rest looked up from reference TRBV9 and TRBJ2-7): DSGVTQTPKHLITATGQRVTLRCSPRSGDLSVYWYQQSLDQGLQFLIQYYNGEERAKGNILERFSAQQFPDLHSELNLSSLELGDSALYFCASSPQSGLRPYEQYFGPGTRLTVT.

This clonotype has more than one count but fewer than ten. The chain has TRBV12-3 or TRBV12-4 and TRBJ1-6; 7 bases are a match to TRBD1. The CDR3 spans 15 residues. V gave up 5 bases and J gave up 8 bases; unmatched junction bases: 9. The CDR3 loop reads CASSTRQGLDSPLHF. The CDR3 nucleotides read TGTGCCAGCAGTACCAGACAGGGTTTGGATTCACCCCTCCACTTT.

On this clonotype itself: A much larger clone differs by one base, so this may be a read error. The chain joins TRBV2 to TRBJ2-7; the D is unclear. Germline CDR1 SNHLY, CDR2 FYNNEI. Trimming removed 5 bases from V and 3 bases from J, with 8 bases in between. The length of the CDR3 is 12 residues. The CDR3 sequence is CASSKVRYEQYF. CDR3 DNA: TGTGCCAGCAGTAAAGTGCGCTACGAGCAGTACTTC.

The chain links TRBV2 to TRBJ2-5; 7 bases line up with TRBD1. The last part of the DNA fits TRBJ2-1 better; the J call may be wrong. The germline CDR1 and CDR2 sequences are SNHLY and FYNNEI. This CDR3 has 13 residues. The CDR3 DNA sequence: TGTGCCAGCCTAAGACAGGGTGGGTCTGAGCAGTTCTTC. This gives the protein CASLRQGGSEQFF.

CDR3 sequence (DNA): TGTGCCAGCAGTAGGCAGCCCAACTATGGCTACACCTTC. This encodes CASSRQPNYGYTF. The gene calls are TRBV27 and TRBJ1-2; D remains unclear. Deletions cut 5 bases from V and 2 bases from J, with 9 bases between. CDR1 and CDR2 (germline): MNHEY, SMNVEV (reference sequence). The CDR3 consists of 13 residues.

This chain joins TRBV5-1 and TRBJ2-5; weak D call: TRBD1 (6 bases). V shed 0 bases and J shed 11 bases, with 17 bases lying between them. Germline values: CDR1 SGHRS, CDR2 YFSETQ. This CDR3 spans 14 amino acids. CDR3: CASSLAEGGFEQYF. CDR3 nucleotides: TGCGCCAGCAGCTTGGCGGAAGGGGGATTTGAGCAGTACTTC.

The genes are TRBV28 and TRBJ2-1; D may be TRBD1 (6 bases). V gave up 6 bases and J gave up 12 bases, with 18 bases separating them. The germline V gene has CDR1 MDHEN and CDR2 SYDVKM. There are 13 residues in the CDR3. The CDR3 DNA sequence: TGTGCCAGCAGCCAAGACAGGAGAACGAGGCAGTTCTTC. Translating gives CASSQDRRTRQFF. Full variable domain (rest looked up from reference TRBV28 and TRBJ2-1): DVKVTQSSRYLVKRTGEKVFLECVQDMDHENMFWYRQDPGLGLRLIYFSYDVKMKEKGDIPEGYSVSREKKERFSLILESASTNQTSMYLCASSQDRRTRQFFGPGTRLTVL.

The V call is TRBV30, the J call TRBJ1-2, with TRBD1 matching over 7 bases. Trimming at V came to 2 bases and at J to 5 bases, leaving 8 bases not matched to a gene. The CDR3 sequence is 14 residues long. Germline CDR1 and CDR2: GTSNPN and SVGIG (reference sequence). The CDR3 region is CAWSIGQVRYGYTF. Here the CDR3 DNA reads TGTGCCTGGAGTATCGGACAGGTCCGGTATGGCTACACCTTC.